This T cell receptor (beta chain) was observed in a study of blood T cell repertoires in COVID-19. Repertoires were generated with immunoSEQ multiplex PCR, while TCRdb's copy carries only in-frame clones and drops some. The data contain tens of thousands of clones, around 90% of them seen just once; the ten biggest clones take up almost 5.5%. The germline V gene has CDR1 LGHNA and CDR2 YSLEER. V dropped 4 bases and J dropped 5 bases, with 14 bases sitting between them. The CDR3 totals 14 residues. The chain uses TRBV4-3 and TRBJ1-1; TRBD1 is a possible D gene (5 bases). This clonotype was sampled from a man aged 60-69 years with acute or convalescent COVID-19. The specimen was peripheral blood. CDR3 nucleotides: TGCGCCAGCAGCCCTGAACGCCAGGGAACTGAAGCTTTCTTT. Encoded protein: CASSPERQGTEAFF.